This section outlines one TCR beta chain sequence together with its context. The antigen remains unidentified. CDR3 length: 16 amino acids. The V and J ends lost 5 bases and 1 base respectively, with 15 bases between them. TCRdb recomputed calls from the RACE reads with MiXCR, one row per CDR3 protein. The sample yields about 52,000 distinct CDR3 sequences, roughly 10% seen once. The data stem from a study of human T cells and chemical hapten exposure. Time point here: pre-sensitization, week 0. Documented treatment: therapeutic diphenylcyclopropenone sensitization with weekly scalp DPC. Unfractionated whole blood served as the source for total RNA extraction. Blood sampling preceded each patch test application. General study results and limits: TCRs exceeding 1 in 1000 frequency stayed unchanged with DPC sensitization.

Sequencing used whole blood, obtained in connection with sensitization to the hapten diphenylcyclopropenone (DPC). The sequence derives from a woman in her 30s with alopecia areata. Some clones in this sample may be carry-over from other donors' samples. The chain combines TRBV12-3 or TRBV12-4 with TRBJ1-5, with D unclear. This chain's CDR3 is CASSLGVWASNQPQHF. The CDR3 DNA reads as TGTGCCAGCAGTCTCGGGGTCTGGGCCAGCAATCAGCCCCAGCATTTT.